Listed below are T cell receptor beta chains from one sample, sequenced in a study of OX40 agonist ivuxolimab in advanced cancers. Sequenced by immunoSEQ multiplex PCR; TCRdb stores in-frame clones only, minus some. The sample carries approximately 72,000 clones, 84% recorded once. The sample here was CD4+ or CD8+ T cells sorted from blood, taken in a trial of the OX40 agonist ivuxolimab. The receptors were gathered from an adult with an advanced solid tumor such as melanoma, head and neck, liver or kidney cancer. The CDR3 runs from the conserved cysteine through the conserved F or W. Part of the rows lack a size; the others show once, few, many or a class for expanded clones.

J | size | V | CDR3
TRBJ2-3 | once | TRBV5-6 | CASSSMTGGDTDTQYF
TRBJ2-7 | . | TRBV9 | CASSAGNSYEQYF
TRBJ2-5 | . | TRBV19 | CASSAGTGGLAAQYF
TRBJ2-1 | . | TRBV27 | CASSLKAGYSYNEQFF
TRBJ2-7 | . | TRBV25-1 | CASRDNLYEQYF
TRBJ1-2 | . | TRBV28 | CATHTPVDGYGYTF
TRBJ1-5 | . | TRBV6-6 | CASSWDRPQPQHF
TRBJ1-5 | . | TRBV2 | CASSSGRTLYQPQHF
TRBJ1-2 | . | TRBV6-5 | CASSYSGTGWMVTF
TRBJ2-7 | once | TRBV6-1 | CASSEPGTAYEQYF
TRBJ2-7 | . | TRBV7-3 | CASSLNRGSYEQYF
TRBJ1-5 | once | TRBV6-6 | CASSYLRGQGNQPQHF
TRBJ1-1 | . | TRBV7-2 | CASSFKGRTEAFF
TRBJ2-2 | once | TRBV9 | CASRGLLNTGELFF
TRBJ1-4 | . | TRBV7-9 | CASSQPPTNEKLFF
TRBJ1-2 | few | TRBV5-6 | CASSLGRTATVYGYTF
TRBJ1-1 | . | TRBV13 | CASALGRGRGGNTEAFF
TRBJ2-1 | . | TRBV7-3 | CASSPAGDSGGYYNEQFF
TRBJ2-3 | . | TRBV6-1 | CASRTRDRGPDTQYF
TRBJ2-3 | . | TRBV4-2 | CASSQQQGSTDTQYF
TRBJ1-1 | . | TRBV19 | CASRRGQGMVTEAFF
TRBJ2-7 | . | TRBV7-6 | CASSLAGRTYEQYF
TRBJ1-1 | . | TRBV7-2 | CASSLGGLNTEAFF
TRBJ2-1 | . | TRBV19 | CASSAPDRGPGNEQFF
TRBJ2-1 | . | TRBV5-1 | CASSFPSGIYNEQFF
TRBJ2-2 | . | TRBV19 | CASTVTSGRATGELFF
TRBJ1-2 | . | TRBV15 | CATSSSGNYGYTF
TRBJ2-2 | . | TRBV30 | CAWWTSGRAYGELFF
TRBJ2-2 | once | TRBV5-6 | CASILTGGLTGELFF
TRBJ1-2 | . | TRBV4-1 | CASSQIGEGQGARGYTF
TRBJ1-5 | . | TRBV7-2 | CASSTDEVYNQPQHF